This T cell receptor beta chain was obtained from a study of T-cell memory formation after mild COVID-19. As regards this clonotype: Its antigen is still unknown.

Sample barcodes and UMIs were carried by the TCR alpha and TCR beta cDNA libraries that 5'RACE generated with constant-segment primers. TCRdb ran MiXCR on the 5' RACE reads and lists one entry per CDR3 protein. The data contain roughly 150,000 distinct CDR3 sequences, more than 14% of them singletons. Study-wide findings and caveats: The main location of contracting CD4+ clones was CM and EM, and that of contracting CD8+ clones was EMRA.

Germline V gives CDR1 SEHNR, CDR2 FQNEAQ (reference sequence). The CDR3 covers 17 residues. Germline trimming cut 2 bases from V and 4 bases from J; bases unmatched to any gene: 10. The source of this sequence is an adult woman who had mild COVID-19 (a few samples of this study predate the infection). Cell type and time point are not known. The chain joins TRBV7-9 to TRBJ2-1, with TRBD2 matching over 8 bases. Sequencing was performed on PBMCs or a T cell subset sorted from them (not recorded which). The chain's CDR3 is CASSLTTAGGAYNEQFF. CDR3 nucleotides: TGTGCCAGCAGCTTAACGACGGCGGGAGGCGCTTACAATGAGCAGTTCTTC.